The next 5 T cell receptor beta chains were all read from a single sample in a study of regulatory T cells in long-lasting Graves disease. The time point is: newly diagnosed GD, antithyroid drugs for less than 3 months. RNA isolated from PBMCs was used to make the TCR library. Building of the TCR beta libraries involved iRepertoire HTBI primers and Arm-PCR of CDR3 regions. TCRdb re-called the multiplex PCR reads through MiXCR, storing one row per CDR3 protein. The sample gives about 300,000 distinct CDR3 sequences, roughly 18% of which show up once; roughly 35% is in the top ten. Sequenced here: peripheral blood mononuclear cells (PBMCs), sampled at new diagnosis, from a patient treated with antithyroid drugs. Receptors were obtained from a female donor with Graves disease.

This clonotype has at least ten counts. The genes are TRBV28 and TRBJ1-5; the D gene is possibly TRBD1 (6 bases). The CDR3 is 17 amino acids. V was cut by 5 bases and J by 0 bases, with 17 bases left in between. Germline V gene lookup returns CDR1 MDHEN and CDR2 SYDVKM. The CDR3 loop is CASSAPPRGRSNQPQHF. Here the CDR3 DNA reads TGTGCCAGCAGTGCCCCCCCTCGGGGGCGTAGCAATCAGCCCCAGCATTTT.

This clonotype was detected many times. J is TRBJ1-1 and V is TRBV5-1, with TRBD1 as a possible D gene (5 bases). Germline-derived CDR1 and CDR2 are SGHRS and YFSETQ. Trimming took off 6 bases at V and 1 base at J, with 16 bases between the two ends. This CDR3 spans 15 amino acids. The CDR3 protein is CASKKPDSQNTEAFF. In nucleotides, the CDR3 is TGCGCCAGCAAAAAACCCGACAGCCAGAACACTGAAGCTTTCTTT.

Comment on this clonotype: Given a much more abundant clone one base away, this may be a read error. This chain uses TRBV6-1 with TRBJ1-1, with a weak D call TRBD1 (6 bases). This CDR3 region has 17 residues. The ends were cut back, 7 bases at V and 0 bases at J, with 21 bases in the middle. CDR1 and CDR2 from the germline V gene are MNHNS and SASEGT. CDR3: CASNPGGRGTMNTEAFF. CDR3 nucleotides: TGTGCCAGCAACCCCGGGGGGCGCGGGACGATGAACACTGAAGCTTTCTTT.

This rearrangement joins TRBV7-2 to TRBJ2-3; D ambiguous. This CDR3 is 13 amino acids long. CDR1 is SGHTA, CDR2 FQGNSA, per germline. The V and J ends lost 5 bases and 8 bases respectively, with 14 bases between them. CDR3 residues: CASSQVPGTTQYF. The CDR3 DNA follows: TGTGCCAGCAGCCAAGTCCCGGGCACTACGCAGTATTTT.

This chain joins TRBV4-1 and TRBJ2-1; 9 bases are shared with TRBD1. Germline V gene sequence: CDR1 MGHRA, CDR2 YSYEKL. CDR3 size: 17 residues. Unmatched junction bases numbered 7, after V lost 2 bases and J lost 2 bases. The CDR3 here is CASSQRTGTGTYNEQFF. The CDR3 nucleotides are TGCGCCAGCAGCCAAAGAACCGGGACAGGGACCTACAATGAGCAGTTCTTC.